Sequencing of this T cell receptor beta chain was carried out in a study of blood T cell repertoires in COVID-19 (dated by TCRdb to about 2020). Concerning the study at large: The collaborator samples originated in the United States, Italy and Spain and spanned the acute and convalescent phases of COVID-19. The prospective study material was composed of cDNA or gDNA derived from T cells, B-cell-depleted T cells, or PBMCs. The dataset comprised deeply sampled blood TCRbeta repertoires from subjects exposed to, actively infected with, or recovered from COVID-19. The repertoires were released in a freely available public database intended as a resource for research on the immune response to SARS-CoV-2. The samples were drawn from two sources: the first 160 participants of the ongoing ImmuneRACE study, and about 1,300 subjects contributed by 6 global collaborators. A de-identified subject ID, COVID-19 status, age in years and sex were almost always included in the sample metadata. HLA class I and class II types, where available, came from metadata supplied by the sample provider rather than from assay-based typing.

TCRbeta CDR3 regions were amplified from genomic DNA using the immunoSEQ Assay, a bias-controlled multiplex PCR. As for the original processing: The number of nucleated cells in each sample was estimated from the amplification of reference gene primers within the assay. To quantify the absolute abundance of each unique TCRbeta CDR3 rearrangement, sequence reads were collapsed and filtered. For each sample, productive Simpson clonality was calculated by taking the square root of Simpson's diversity index across productive rearrangements. TCRdb retrieved this table from immuneACCESS and kept in-frame rearrangements only. Not all clones are present; in checked studies, unresolved V genes account for under half, and no reason is known for the remainder. Clonal size and the V and J genes are those of that table, whereas D and trimming came from the DNA. This sample comprises 150,000 to 200,000 clones, more than 85% of them detected only once. The biggest ten clones account for 1.2% of the sample.

CDR1 ENHRY and CDR2 SYGVKD are derived from the germline V gene. Reading from cysteine to phenylalanine, the CDR3 counts 16 amino acids. Only the CDR3 DNA is retained, 48 bases long and in frame from the first base. The junction shows trimming of 3 bases on V and 4 bases on J, and the gene matches do not reach 9 bases of it. In the prospective study, participants were roughly 18 to 100 years old, resided in about 25 geographic areas of the United States, and were enrolled through a virtual design. In the prospective study, participants were assigned to cohorts based on the clinical history participants reported in a screening survey and a study questionnaire. Mobile phlebotomists in the prospective study collected whole blood, serum and a nasopharyngeal or oropharyngeal swab from every participant. Participants in the prospective study had the option to provide additional blood draws and questionnaires over a roughly 2-month period. Blood samples from the prospective study were shipped frozen or at room temperature prior to DNA extraction.

For this clone: It has no known antigen specificity. No base qualities exist here, and no much larger clone lies one base off it.

Broader findings and caveats from the paper: The quantity of clinical and demographic metadata differed by source and by participant and was supplied without curation.

This TCR derives from a human donor with acute COVID-19. The donor label of this sample is uncertain. The sequence is built from TRBV10-3 and TRBJ1-5; the central 7 bases match TRBD1. Sequenced input: PBMCs or T cells enriched from blood (not recorded which). The CDR3 region: CAISDSDRAPNQPQHF. In nucleotide form, the sequence is TGTGCCATCAGTGATTCCGACAGGGCCCCGAATCAGCCCCAGCATTTT.